Shown below are 23 T cell receptor beta chains from a single sample sequenced in a study of cytomegalovirus exposure and HLA in healthy donors. A multiplex PCR was run with 60 Vbeta primers and 13 Jbeta primers. The assay was immunoSEQ multiplex PCR, and TCRdb's table has in-frame clones only and misses some. In the table there are about 190,000 clones, approximately 90% of which are singletons. Sequencing input: PBMCs. The receptors shown here come from a boy aged 2 to 10 in good health and CMV-seronegative.

The CDR3 sequence: CASRTKQDYEQYF. The CDR3 nucleotides are TGTGCCAGCAGAACCAAACAGGACTACGAGCAGTACTTC. This chain links TRBV28 with TRBJ2-7; tentatively, D is TRBD1 (5 bases). V was pared by 6 bases and J by 3 bases, with 12 bases between. The length of the CDR3 is 13 residues. Germline V gives CDR1 MDHEN, CDR2 SYDVKM.

The chain combines TRBV5-1 with TRBJ1-2; 10 bases line up with TRBD1. V dropped 5 bases and J dropped 8; count of bases not matched to a gene: 9. Germline V CDR1 and CDR2: SGHRS, YFSETQ. The CDR3 runs 14 residues. CDR3 region: CASSPPTGGEGYTF. In nucleotides, the CDR3 is TGCGCCAGCAGTCCTCCGACAGGGGGCGAGGGCTACACCTTC. Full variable domain (missing parts from reference TRBV5-1 and TRBJ1-2): KAGVTQTPRYLIKTRGQQVTLSCSPISGHRSVSWYQQTPGQGLQFLFEYFSETQRNKGNFPGRFSGRQFSNSRSEMNVSTLELGDSALYLCASSPPTGGEGYTFGSGTRLTVV.

The V call is TRBV21-1, the J call TRBJ2-7; TRBD1, as called in the table, went unchecked against the DNA. TRBV21-1 is a pseudogene. CDR3 size: 15 residues. CDR3 sequence: CASSKEGTRSYEQYF. CDR3 nucleotides: TGTGCCAGCAGCAAAGAGGGGACAAGATCCTACGAGCAGTACTTC.

V is TRBV7-9 and J is TRBJ2-7, with 8 bases identical to TRBD1. Trimming cost V 0 bases and J 3 bases; bases outside gene matches: 7. Germline CDR1 is SEHNR and CDR2 is FQNEAQ (reference sequence). This CDR3 spans 16 amino acids. CDR3 protein: CASSLANGTGLYEQYF. CDR3 nucleotides: TGTGCCAGCAGCTTAGCAAACGGGACAGGACTCTACGAGCAGTACTTC.

The chain recombines TRBV6-5 with TRBJ1-5; D not resolved. Germline-derived CDR1 and CDR2 are MNHEY and SVGAGI. This CDR3 comprises 14 residues. The ends were cut back, 6 bases at V and 0 bases at J, with 9 bases in the middle. CDR3 sequence reads: CASRRLYSNQPQHF. The CDR3 DNA reads as TGTGCCAGCAGACGCCTATATAGCAATCAGCCCCAGCATTTT.

V is TRBV28 and J is TRBJ1-5; TRBD1 matches at 10 bases. The CDR3 totals 16 residues. The trim removed 2 bases at V and 4 bases at J, leaving 5 bases unmatched. From germline, CDR1 is MDHEN and CDR2 SYDVKM. The CDR3 bases are TGTGCCAGCAGTTTAGTATCGGGACAGGGGAATCAGCCCCAGCATTTT. Translating gives CASSLVSGQGNQPQHF.

This CDR3 is CASGGEGSQPQHF. CDR3 nucleotide sequence: TGTGCCAGCGGAGGGGAAGGAAGTCAGCCCCAGCATTTT. The chain links TRBV9 to TRBJ1-5, with a weak D call TRBD1 (5 bases). CDR3 size: 13 residues. Germline CDR1 reads SGDLS; CDR2 reads YYNGEE. V gave up 7 bases and J gave up 6 bases, with 14 bases separating them.

V usage is TRBV27 and J usage is TRBJ2-5; TRBD2 might be the D (5 bases). The V end was cut by 3 bases, the J end by 3 bases, with 11 bases between. The CDR3 sequence is 14 residues long. The germline V gene has CDR1 MNHEY and CDR2 SMNVEV (reference sequence). Here the CDR3 reads CASSLTTHKETQYF. CDR3 nucleotide sequence: TGTGCCAGCAGTTTGACTACCCATAAAGAGACCCAGTACTTC.

The chain uses TRBV19 and TRBJ1-5; D perhaps matches TRBD1 (6 bases). V was trimmed by 0 bases and J by 4 bases, leaving 16 bases between them. The CDR3 is 17 residues long. CDR1 and CDR2 (germline): LNHDA, SQIVND (reference sequence). The DNA of the CDR3 is TGTGCCAGTAGTATAGATTCGCCAGGGGCTGAAAATCAGCCCCAGCATTTT. Translating gives CASSIDSPGAENQPQHF.

The V call is TRBV7-3, the J call TRBJ2-2; a possible D gene is TRBD2 (6 bases). Germline V gene data show CDR1 as SGHTA and CDR2 as FQGTGA. V was cut by 5 bases and J by 4 bases, with 14 bases left in between. This CDR3 is 15 amino acids long. CDR3 protein: CASSGGKAGTGELFF. The CDR3 DNA sequence: TGTGCCAGCAGCGGGGGGAAGGCGGGCACCGGGGAGCTGTTTTTT.

The J gene is TRBJ1-2, the V gene TRBV19; tentatively, D is TRBD1 (6 bases). Germline V gives CDR1 LNHDA, CDR2 SQIVND (reference sequence). The CDR3 extends over 13 amino acids. The V and J ends lost 7 bases and 3 bases respectively, with 12 bases between them. The CDR3 region has the DNA TGTGCCAGTAAACAGGGATCTGACTATGGCTACACCTTC. Its translation is CASKQGSDYGYTF.

This clone came up a few times. The V gene is TRBV5-6, the J gene TRBJ1-1; D may be TRBD1 (5 bases). This CDR3 comprises 13 residues. The V gene's germline CDR1 is SGHDT and CDR2 YYEEEE. Trimming cost V 1 base and J 4 bases, with 8 bases left between them. The CDR3 DNA reads as TGTGCCAGCAGCTTGTTAGGGGCCACTGAAGCTTTCTTT. Protein product: CASSLLGATEAFF.

The rearrangement links TRBV9 to TRBJ2-3, with D maybe TRBD2 (7 bases). The germline V and J ends were trimmed by 4 bases and 3 bases, with 21 bases remaining between them. CDR3 size: 17 residues. Looked up from germline, CDR1 is SGDLS and CDR2 is YYNGEE. CDR3 coding DNA: TGTGCCAGCAGCACGGGGGGTGGGCAGGGGTTGACAGATACGCAGTATTTT. Translated: CASSTGGGQGLTDTQYF.

This chain uses TRBV2 with TRBJ2-7, with 11 bases lining up with TRBD1. J was trimmed by 6 bases and V by 6 bases; bases with no gene match: 4. Germline V gene sequence: CDR1 SNHLY, CDR2 FYNNEI. The CDR3 contains 13 residues. The CDR3 sequence: CASSSGQGAEQYF. As DNA, the CDR3 is TGTGCCAGCAGCAGCGGACAGGGGGCCGAGCAGTACTTC.

This clone was seen once. This chain links TRBV11-1 with TRBJ1-1, with D possibly being TRBD1 (6 bases). The CDR3 sequence is 14 residues long. The V gene's germline CDR1 is SGHAT and CDR2 FQDESV (reference sequence). Trimming left V 7 bases short and J 1 base short, with 13 bases between. CDR3 DNA sequence: TGTGCCAGCAACAGGGTCCGGTCGAACACTGAAGCTTTCTTT. This encodes CASNRVRSNTEAFF.

The chain uses TRBV28 and TRBJ2-2; 9 bases are a match to TRBD2. From germline, CDR1 is MDHEN and CDR2 SYDVKM. The J segment lost 0 bases and the V segment lost 3 bases, leaving 2 bases of the junction unmatched. CDR3 length: 16 amino acids. CDR3 region: CASSFAGGSNTGELFF. The CDR3 DNA is TGTGCCAGCAGTTTCGCGGGAGGGTCGAACACCGGGGAGCTGTTTTTT.

This clone was seen a single time. V and J are TRBV7-6 and TRBJ1-1; D perhaps matches TRBD1 (6 bases). CDR1 is SGHVS, CDR2 FNYEAQ, per germline. Trimming stripped 0 bases from V and 2 bases from J, with 19 bases between. The CDR3 extends over 18 amino acids. CDR3 nucleotide sequence: TGTGCCAGCAGCTTAGCCGCGGCAGGGGCGACTGATAACACTGAAGCTTTCTTT. Encoded protein: CASSLAAAGATDNTEAFF.

The V gene is TRBV27, the J gene TRBJ2-3; 13 positions match TRBD2. The length of the CDR3 is 18 residues. The trim removed 2 bases at V and 2 bases at J, leaving 7 bases unmatched. Germline lookup yields CDR1 MNHEY and CDR2 SMNVEV (reference sequence). The CDR3 DNA follows: TGTGCCAGCAGTTTACTTTTGACTAGCGGGGGGAACACAGATACGCAGTATTTT. Protein: CASSLLLTSGGNTDTQYF.

The chain combines TRBV7-9 with TRBJ2-7; D remains unclear. This CDR3 is 13 amino acids long. Germline CDR1 reads SEHNR; CDR2 reads FQNEAQ (reference sequence). V was shortened by 7 bases and J by 4 bases, with 14 bases between the two germline ends. CDR3 in amino acids: CASIQKGDYEQYF. In DNA form, the CDR3 reads TGTGCCAGCATCCAAAAAGGAGATTACGAGCAGTACTTC.

The chain joins TRBV6-1 to TRBJ2-7, with 9 bases that match TRBD2. The CDR3 totals 15 residues. Per germline, CDR1 MNHNS and CDR2 SASEGT. V lost 1 base to trimming and J lost 0 bases; unmatched junction nucleotides: 1. In DNA form, the CDR3 reads TGTGCCAGCAGTGAAGGACTAGCGGACTCCTACGAGCAGTACTTC. This codes for CASSEGLADSYEQYF.

The genes are TRBV6-1 and TRBJ2-7; 7 bases fit TRBD2. With 6 bases clipped from V and 5 bases from J, the junction kept 13 bases outside the gene matches. There are 15 residues in the CDR3. The germline CDR1 and CDR2 sequences are MNHNS and SASEGT. CDR3 in amino acids: CASSPRPREGNEQYF. In DNA, the CDR3 is TGTGCCAGCAGCCCCCGGCCTAGGGAGGGGAACGAGCAGTACTTC.

The rearrangement joins TRBV30 to TRBJ1-4; 9 bases are shared with TRBD1. CDR3 length equals 12 residues. Looked up from germline, CDR1 is GTSNPN and CDR2 is SVGIG (reference sequence). The ends lost 6 bases at V and 5 bases at J; junction bases unmatched: 1. CDR3 bases: TGTGCCTGCGACAGGGGGAATGAAAAACTGTTTTTT. Protein product: CACDRGNEKLFF. The full variable domain, its missing parts supplied by reference TRBV30 and TRBJ1-4, is SQTIHQWPATLVQPVGSPLSLECTVEGTSNPNLYWYRQAAGRGLQLLFYSVGIGQISSEVPQNLSASRPQDRQFILSSKKLLLSDSGFYLCACDRGNEKLFFGSGTQLSVL.

The chain has TRBV4-1 and TRBJ1-6; no firm D call. This CDR3 comprises 13 residues. Trimming left V 5 bases short and J 7 bases short, with 9 bases between. Germline assignment: CDR1 MGHRA and CDR2 YSYEKL. The CDR3 DNA reads as TGCGCCAGCAGCTTCCCCGGGAATTCACCCCTCCACTTT. This encodes CASSFPGNSPLHF.